This T cell receptor (beta chain) was recorded in a study of blood T cell repertoires in COVID-19. Across the study: COVID-19 samples, acute and convalescent, were from the United States, Italy and Spain. PBMCs, B-cell-depleted T cells, or T cells provided the cDNA or gDNA that made up the material.

Authors' methods: Amplified reference gene primers provided the basis for estimating nucleated cell counts. Profiled with immunoSEQ multiplex PCR; TCRdb holds only in-frame clones, not every one. Clone size and the V and J calls come from that table; the DNA yielded D and trimming. Among over 120,000 clones listed, about 76% were seen once. Between the trimmed V and J ends, which lost 6 bases and 0 bases, there was a span of 9 bases. The germline gives CDR1 SGHNT, CDR2 YYREEE (reference sequence). The CDR3 totals 14 residues. Sample: peripheral blood. This clonotype originated in a human donor in a cohort sampled during active COVID-19. The chain recombines TRBV5-4 with TRBJ1-4; D is unclear. CDR3 nucleotides: TGTGCCAGCATGCGGGATCCAACTAATGAAAAACTGTTTTTT. This sequence encodes CASMRDPTNEKLFF.